The subject of this entry is one T cell receptor (beta chain). What it binds is not known. This sample stems from a study of T cell repertoires in cytomegalovirus infection. Overall study: Public TCR beta signatures marked donors with CMV infection and the matching HLA.

CDR3 length: 13 residues. In germline, CDR1 is MNHEY, CDR2 SMNVEV (reference sequence). With 6 bases removed from V and 10 bases from J, the gap between germline ends came to 13 bases. TCRdb processed the reads anew with MiXCR; each CDR3 protein has one entry. This table holds 350,000 to 500,000 distinct CDR3 sequences, about a third found once. Study-wide results and limits: Identification of carriers of CMV plus the relevant HLA was performed using cumulative public TCR beta family frequency. Ex vivo, HLA-C-restricted CMV-specific TCR beta clonotypes prevailed over the rest of the response.

The rearrangement uses TRBV27 and TRBJ1-6, with D perhaps matching TRBD1 (5 bases). The sequencing input was PBMCs. The origin of this receptor is a human donor in good health (CMV status not recorded). Some clones in this sample may be carry-over from other donors' samples. Here the CDR3 DNA reads TGTGCCAGCAGCACACTAGGGGACTCACCCCTCCACTTT. Its protein product is CASSTLGDSPLHF.